The 3 T cell receptor beta chains listed next were all sequenced from one sample in a study of metastatic and nonmetastatic thyroid tumors. No patient received treatment before thyroid surgery. TCRdb re-clonotyped the PCR reads through MiXCR. The profile covers 32,000 or so clones, with about a sixth appearing a single time and under 15% taken by the ten largest. The sequencing input was blood. The receptor source for this set is a male donor with papillary thyroid cancer or a benign thyroid nodule (not recorded which). Some clones in this sample may be carry-over from other donors' samples.

This clone was detected many times. The rearrangement uses TRBV12-3 or TRBV12-4 and TRBJ2-5; D call uncertain. Trimming took off 1 base at V and 4 bases at J, with 7 bases between the two ends. The CDR3 loop spans 13 amino acids. In DNA, the CDR3 is TGTGCCAGCAGTTTAGACCGACGAGAGACCCAGTACTTC. Translating gives CASSLDRRETQYF.

This clone was counted ten times or more. The sample carries other DNA sequences with the same CDR3. V gene TRBV3-1 combines with J gene TRBJ1-6; D remains ambiguous. V dropped 1 base and J dropped 7 bases, with 5 bases sitting between them. CDR1 is LGHDT and CDR2 is YNNKEL in the germline V gene (reference sequence). This CDR3 region has 13 residues. CDR3 DNA sequence: TGTGCCAGCAGCCAAGGGCCCAATTCACCCCTCCACTTT. Translation gives CASSQGPNSPLHF.

Many counts were recorded for this clone. V is TRBV3-1 and J is TRBJ1-4; D unclear. CDR3 length: 15 amino acids. V lost 4 bases and J lost 0, with 9 bases in between. Germline assignment: CDR1 LGHDT and CDR2 YNNKEL (reference sequence). The CDR3 loop reads CASSRQLATNEKLFF. Here the CDR3 DNA reads TGTGCCAGCAGCCGGCAGCTCGCAACTAATGAAAAACTGTTTTTT. The whole variable domain, filled in from reference TRBV3-1 and TRBJ1-4, reads DTAVSQTPKYLVTQMGNDKSIKCEQNLGHDTMYWYKQDSKKFLKIMFSYNNKELIINETVPNRFSPKSPDKAHLNLHINSLELGDSAVYFCASSRQLATNEKLFFGSGTQLSVL.